The 20 T cell receptor beta chains presented below share a single source sample, sequenced in a study of shared clonotypes between healthy human individuals. Data came from immunoSEQ multiplex PCR; TCRdb stores just in-frame clones and leaves some out. The sample contains roughly 2.1 million clones, about 92% of which appear only once. Only CD45RO-negative cells positively selected for CCR7 counted as naive CD8 cells, so terminally differentiated effector memory CD45RA+ cells were excluded. Sequencing used naive CD8+ T cells from PBMCs. These receptors originate from a man younger than 35 in good health. Some clones in this sample may be carry-over from other donors' samples.

The chain recombines TRBV11-2 with TRBJ2-4; TRBD2 matches at 9 bases. Germline V gene sequence: CDR1 SGHAT, CDR2 FQNNGV. V was pared by 5 bases and J by 5 bases, with 13 bases of the junction left unmatched. The CDR3 is made up of 17 amino acids. For the CDR3, the DNA is TGTGCCAGCAGCGCACCCGAGGGCCTAGCGGGACAAAACATTCAGTACTTC. The encoded protein is CASSAPEGLAGQNIQYF. The entire variable domain, with the rest obtained from reference TRBV11-2 and TRBJ2-4, is as follows: EAGVAQSPRYKIIEKRQSVAFWCNPISGHATLYWYQQILGQGPKLLIQFQNNGVVDDSQLPKDRFSAERLKGVDSTLKIQPAKLEDSAVYLCASSAPEGLAGQNIQYFGAGTRLSVL.

On this clone itself: This CDR3 is also generated by other DNA sequences in the sample. This chain connects TRBV11-2 to TRBJ2-3; D is undetermined. Germline CDR1 is SGHAT and CDR2 is FQNNGV. V lost 3 bases, J lost 6 bases, and 4 bases lay in between. The CDR3 length is 11 residues. The CDR3 spells CASSFTDTQYF. The DNA for the CDR3 is TGTGCCAGCAGCTTTACTGATACGCAGTATTTT.

As concerns this clone: This sample includes further DNA sequences coding for the same CDR3. This chain joins TRBV9 and TRBJ2-1; 10 bases agree with TRBD2. Losses at the gene ends were 2 bases for V and 4 bases for J; bases not matched to a gene: 3. This CDR3 has 15 amino acids. Germline V gene sequence: CDR1 SGDLS, CDR2 YYNGEE. The CDR3 DNA is TGTGCCAGCAGCGTGGGGACTAGCGTGTACAATGAGCAGTTCTTC. It codes for CASSVGTSVYNEQFF.

J is TRBJ1-5 and V is TRBV18, with TRBD1 matching over 7 bases. The germline V gene encodes CDR1 KGHSH and CDR2 LQKENI. This CDR3 comprises 14 residues. The V segment lost 5 bases and the J segment 6 bases; nucleotides outside the gene matches: 7. The CDR3 is CASSLGTEGQPQHF. CDR3 DNA sequence: TGTGCCAGCTCATTGGGGACAGAAGGTCAGCCCCAGCATTTT.

The chain is built from TRBV18 and TRBJ2-1; TRBD1 agrees at 7 bases. CDR1 is KGHSH, CDR2 LQKENI, per germline. The CDR3 covers 15 residues. V lost 2 bases to trimming and J lost 2 bases; unmatched junction nucleotides: 3. CDR3 amino acids: CASSPTGDPYNEQFF. The CDR3 nucleotides are TGTGCCAGCTCACCAACAGGGGATCCCTACAATGAGCAGTTCTTC.

A word on this clone: Other DNA sequences of this sample code for an identical CDR3. The rearrangement uses TRBV19 and TRBJ2-7, with a tentative D call TRBD1 (6 bases). With 6 bases removed from V and 4 bases from J, the gap between germline ends came to 7 bases. The CDR3 length is 11 residues. CDR1 and CDR2 from the germline V gene are LNHDA and SQIVND (reference sequence). The CDR3 nucleotides read TGTGCCAGTAGAGGGGGTTACGAGCAGTACTTC. Protein sequence: CASRGGYEQYF. The variable domain in full, with the rest retrieved from reference TRBV19 and TRBJ2-7, is DGGITQSPKYLFRKEGQNVTLSCEQNLNHDAMYWYRQDPGQGLRLIYYSQIVNDFQKGDIAEGYSVSREKKESFPLTVTSAQKNPTAFYLCASRGGYEQYFGPGTRLTVT.

The chain links TRBV14 to TRBJ2-7, with 7 nucleotides matching TRBD2. CDR3 length: 20 amino acids. Germline CDR1 and CDR2: SGHDN and FVKESK. The V segment lost 0 bases and the J segment 1 base; nucleotides outside the gene matches: 18. The CDR3 spells CASSQDSRSREGPLSYEQYF. For the CDR3, the DNA is TGTGCCAGCAGCCAAGATAGCCGCTCGAGGGAGGGACCCCTTTCCTACGAGCAGTACTTC.

The chain carries TRBV7-6 and TRBJ2-5; D tentatively fits TRBD1 or TRBD2 (6 bases each). This CDR3 spans 17 amino acids. V was shortened by 0 bases and J by 5 bases, with 19 bases between the two germline ends. Germline CDR1 and CDR2: SGHVS and FNYEAQ. CDR3 protein: CASSLATAGGLRETQYF. The CDR3 DNA sequence: TGTGCCAGCAGCTTAGCGACCGCCGGGGGCCTCAGGGAGACCCAGTACTTC.

To note about this clone: The same CDR3 can be traced to other DNA sequences in this sample. The genes are TRBV27 and TRBJ2-3; 8 nucleotides agree with TRBD2. The CDR3 spans 16 residues. Per germline, CDR1 MNHEY and CDR2 SMNVEV (reference sequence). The J segment lost 6 bases and the V segment lost 1 base, leaving 9 bases of the junction unmatched. For the CDR3, the DNA is TGTGCCAGCAGTTTATTGCTAGCGGGCGGGAGTGATACGCAGTATTTT. Translated: CASSLLLAGGSDTQYF.

The rearrangement joins TRBV6-1 to TRBJ2-2; D is unclear. This CDR3 is 15 amino acids long. Germline loops: CDR1 MNHNS, CDR2 SASEGT. Between the trimmed V and J ends, which lost 3 bases and 4 bases, there was a span of 12 bases. The CDR3 coding sequence is TGTGCCAGCAGTGATCTGGGCATCAGCACCGGGGAGCTGTTTTTT. It is translated as CASSDLGISTGELFF.

The rearrangement joins TRBV9 to TRBJ1-2, with TRBD1 matching 10 bases. The CDR3 is 14 residues long. Germline assignment: CDR1 SGDLS and CDR2 YYNGEE. V lost 3 bases and J lost 8; bases outside the gene matches: 7. The CDR3 nucleotides read TGTGCCAGCAGCGAACAAGGACAGGGGGAGGGCTACACCTTC. It translates to CASSEQGQGEGYTF.

In its sample, this clone was seen once. The chain joins TRBV4-1 to TRBJ2-7, with a possible D match to TRBD1 (5 bases). This CDR3 comprises 14 residues. Germline CDR1 reads MGHRA; CDR2 reads YSYEKL. V shed 5 bases and J shed 4 bases, with 15 bases lying between them. The CDR3 nucleotides are TGCGCCAGCAGCTTTCAGGGATTTGCGTACGAGCAGTACTTC. Amino acids: CASSFQGFAYEQYF.

This clone was counted once. The chain combines TRBV5-1 with TRBJ2-2, with D perhaps matching TRBD1 or TRBD2 (5 bases each). Trimming removed 2 bases from V and 0 bases from J, with 17 bases in between. Germline CDR1 is SGHRS and CDR2 is YFSETQ. The length of the CDR3 is 18 residues. The CDR3 reads CASSLWLRVGPNTGELFF. The DNA for the CDR3 is TGCGCCAGCAGCTTATGGTTGCGGGTGGGACCGAACACCGGGGAGCTGTTTTTT.

V and J are TRBV13 and TRBJ2-7, with 8 nucleotides matching TRBD1. Germline loops: CDR1 PRHDT, CDR2 FYEKMQ (reference sequence). The CDR3 sequence is 16 residues long. V dropped 4 bases and J dropped 5; count of bases not matched to a gene: 13. CDR3 amino acids: CASSSEPGQGNHEQYF. The CDR3 nucleotides are TGTGCCAGCAGCTCCGAACCTGGACAGGGTAACCACGAGCAGTACTTC.

The chain is built from TRBV6-6 and TRBJ2-6; D unclear. Germline lookup yields CDR1 MNHNY and CDR2 SVGAGI (reference sequence). CDR3 length equals 16 residues. Trimming pared 9 bases from V and 1 base from J, leaving 16 bases between. CDR3 amino acids: CASYKNMWSGANVLTF. CDR3 in DNA: TGTGCCAGTTACAAAAATATGTGGTCTGGGGCCAACGTCCTGACTTTC.

This chain uses TRBV7-2 with TRBJ2-3; possibly TRBD2 for D (6 bases). Germline V gives CDR1 SGHTA, CDR2 FQGNSA. The CDR3 totals 13 residues. V was cut by 4 bases and J by 4 bases, with 9 bases left in between. The CDR3 nucleotides read TGTGCCAGCAGCTACGGGAGCTCAGATACGCAGTATTTT. Translated, it gives CASSYGSSDTQYF.

The chain combines TRBV19 with TRBJ2-5; D is unresolved. The CDR3 length is 16 residues. V was clipped by 0 bases and J by 2 bases, with 13 bases between them. Germline assignment: CDR1 LNHDA and CDR2 SQIVND (reference sequence). The CDR3 DNA reads TGTGCCAGTAGTATAGATGGCTCCCTGCCTCAAGAGACCCAGTACTTC. Protein sequence: CASSIDGSLPQETQYF.

This clone was counted between two and nine times. CDR3 sequence reads: CASSLGSGYNEQFF. CDR3 DNA sequence: TGTGCCAGCAGCTTGGGTAGCGGCTACAATGAGCAGTTCTTC. This chain joins TRBV5-6 and TRBJ2-1; TRBD2 might be the D (6 bases). The CDR3 length is 14 residues. V lost 0 bases to trimming and J lost 3 bases, with 7 bases between them. The V gene's germline CDR1 is SGHDT and CDR2 YYEEEE.

With regard to this clone: This sample also contains other DNA sequences that code for the same CDR3. The J gene is TRBJ1-1, the V gene TRBV6-5, with a weak D call TRBD1 (6 bases). CDR3 length equals 15 residues. Trimming took off 2 bases at V and 0 bases at J, with 10 bases between the two ends. In germline, CDR1 is MNHEY, CDR2 SVGAGI. CDR3 in DNA: TGTGCCAGCAGTTACCGTGAGGGGGTGAACACTGAAGCTTTCTTT. Protein sequence: CASSYREGVNTEAFF.

The chain is built from TRBV18 and TRBJ2-1, with TRBD1 matching 9 bases. This CDR3 has 14 residues. The germline CDR1 and CDR2 sequences are KGHSH and LQKENI. After removal of 1 base from V and 5 bases from J, the junction contained 0 bases not matched to a gene. The CDR3 loop reads CASSPRTGDNEQFF. The CDR3 coding sequence is TGTGCCAGCTCACCACGGACAGGGGACAATGAGCAGTTCTTC. The full variable domain, rest sourced from reference TRBV18 and TRBJ2-1, is NAGVMQNPRHLVRRRGQEARLRCSPMKGHSHVYWYRQLPEEGLKFMVYLQKENIIDESGMPKERFSAEFPKEGPSILRIQQVVRGDSAAYFCASSPRTGDNEQFFGPGTRLTVL.